The 18 T cell receptor beta chains listed next were all sequenced from one sample in a study of cytomegalovirus exposure and HLA in healthy donors. Primers included in the PCR were 60 Vbeta and 13 Jbeta primers. Sequencing was performed with immunoSEQ multiplex PCR; in TCRdb, only in-frame clones are kept and a portion is missing. The sample has 90,000 to 100,000 clones; over 8% are singletons. Input material: PBMCs. These TCRs come from a man aged 50-59 years in good health and CMV-seropositive.

V gene TRBV6-6 combines with J gene TRBJ1-5; unclear D gene. This CDR3 is 15 amino acids long. V lost 6 bases to trimming and J lost 3 bases, with 15 bases between them. Germline V gene data show CDR1 as MNHNY and CDR2 as SVGAGI (reference sequence). CDR3 in amino acids: CASSFPGGLNQPQHF. The CDR3 DNA is TGTGCCAGCAGCTTCCCCGGAGGGCTCAATCAGCCCCAGCATTTT.

The CDR3 protein is CASSLQVAGVTQYF. As DNA, the CDR3 is TGTGCCAGCAGCCTCCAAGTAGCGGGAGTAACCCAGTACTTC. V and J are TRBV11-2 and TRBJ2-5; 9 bases match TRBD2. Looked up from germline, CDR1 is SGHAT and CDR2 is FQNNGV. V trimming: 5 bases; J trimming: 8 bases; junction bases outside the gene matches: 9. The CDR3 runs 14 residues.

The gene calls are TRBV6-5 and TRBJ1-3; the D is unclear. Germline CDR1 MNHEY, CDR2 SVGAGI. V shed 5 bases and J shed 7 bases, with 12 bases lying between them. The CDR3 runs to 13 residues. CDR3 loop: CASSAPGKNTIYF. CDR3 in DNA: TGTGCCAGCAGTGCCCCGGGGAAGAACACCATATATTTT.

This chain joins TRBV11-2 and TRBJ1-5; D unresolved. V lost 2 bases, J lost 3 bases, and 5 bases lay in between. Germline V lookup: CDR1 SGHAT, CDR2 FQNNGV. There are 13 residues in the CDR3. The CDR3 region has the DNA TGTGCCAGCAGCTTAATCCACAATCAGCCCCAGCATTTT. Translated, it gives CASSLIHNQPQHF. The entire variable domain, with the rest obtained from reference TRBV11-2 and TRBJ1-5, is as follows: EAGVAQSPRYKIIEKRQSVAFWCNPISGHATLYWYQQILGQGPKLLIQFQNNGVVDDSQLPKDRFSAERLKGVDSTLKIQPAKLEDSAVYLCASSLIHNQPQHFGDGTRLSIL.

V usage is TRBV19 and J usage is TRBJ2-2, with D unresolved. Germline V gene lookup returns CDR1 LNHDA and CDR2 SQIVND (reference sequence). This CDR3 contains 16 residues. V lost 3 bases to trimming and J lost 5 bases, with 16 bases between them. This CDR3 reads CASSISVQLRTGELFF. In DNA form, the CDR3 reads TGTGCCAGTAGTATTTCGGTACAGCTACGAACCGGGGAGCTGTTTTTT.

The J gene is TRBJ2-7, the V gene TRBV12-5; 8 nucleotides agree with TRBD1. The germline gives CDR1 LGHNT, CDR2 FRNRAP. The CDR3 runs 13 residues. Germline trimming cut 3 bases from V and 3 bases from J; bases unmatched to any gene: 1. The CDR3 sequence: CASGFDRGYEQYF. The CDR3 nucleotides read TGTGCTAGTGGTTTCGACAGGGGCTACGAGCAGTACTTC.

At least ten counts were recorded for this clone. V gene TRBV13 combines with J gene TRBJ2-1; tentatively, D is TRBD2 (6 bases). This CDR3 has 16 amino acids. Looked up from germline, CDR1 is PRHDT and CDR2 is FYEKMQ (reference sequence). Trimming took 6 bases from V and 5 from J, leaving 20 bases between them. The DNA for the CDR3 is TGTGCCAGCAGACATAGAACCCGGGAGCGTAACAATGAGCAGTTCTTC. Translation gives CASRHRTRERNNEQFF.

The chain has TRBV5-4 and TRBJ1-6, with D tentatively TRBD1 (5 bases). V lost 2 bases and J 12 bases, leaving 15 bases between the germline ends. The CDR3 covers 14 residues. Germline CDR1 reads SGHNT; CDR2 reads YYREEE (reference sequence). The CDR3 region is CASSFGGMRGPLHF. Written as DNA, the CDR3 is TGTGCCAGCAGCTTCGGGGGGATGAGGGGACCCCTCCACTTT.

The chain is built from TRBV11-1 and TRBJ1-5; a weak D match, TRBD1 (6 bases). The CDR3 has 17 amino acids. Trimming shortened V by 0 bases and J by 6 bases, and 18 bases separated the two germline ends. Per germline, CDR1 SGHAT and CDR2 FQDESV (reference sequence). The CDR3 loop reads CASSLALNTGSSQPQHF. CDR3 coding DNA: TGTGCCAGCAGCTTAGCGCTAAATACAGGGTCATCTCAGCCCCAGCATTTT. The complete variable domain, with remaining parts taken from reference TRBV11-1 and TRBJ1-5, reads EAEVAQSPRYKITEKSQAVAFWCDPISGHATLYWYRQILGQGPELLVQFQDESVVDDSQLPKDRFSAERLKGVDSTLKIQPAELGDSAMYLCASSLALNTGSSQPQHFGDGTRLSIL.

In its sample, this clone was seen many times. The chain joins TRBV10-1 to TRBJ2-7, with TRBD1 matching over 7 bases. Trimming removed 5 bases from V and 3 bases from J; junction bases left unmatched: 7. Germline V CDR1 and CDR2: WNHNN, SYGVQD (reference sequence). The CDR3 length is 14 residues. The CDR3 DNA follows: TGCGCCAGCAGTACTGACAGGGCTAACTACGAGCAGTACTTC. Translating gives CASSTDRANYEQYF.

The chain combines TRBV6-1 with TRBJ2-7; 12 nucleotides align to TRBD2. This CDR3 contains 16 residues. Germline V gene data show CDR1 as MNHNS and CDR2 as SASEGT. After removal of 3 bases from V and 1 base from J, the junction contained 4 bases not matched to a gene. CDR3 DNA sequence: TGTGCCAGCAGTGATCCGACTAGCGGGGGTTCCTACGAGCAGTACTTC. Translating gives CASSDPTSGGSYEQYF.

This clone was detected a few times. This chain links TRBV21-1 with TRBJ1-5; the table's D call TRBD1 went unverified against the DNA. TRBV21-1 is a pseudogene. CDR3 size: 24 residues. CDR3 DNA: TGTGCCAGCAGCAAAGTCGGCGACAGGGGGCCGCTAGGTGTGAAGGGTAGGTCGTATCAGCCCCAGCATTTT. It codes for CASSKVGDRGPLGVKGRSYQPQHF.

The chain combines TRBV7-8 with TRBJ2-2, with 7 nucleotides matching TRBD2. Per germline, CDR1 SGHVS and CDR2 FQNEAQ. V was clipped by 1 base and J by 0 bases; unmatched bases: 5. This CDR3 region has 17 residues. The CDR3 loop reads CASSLDRAGPNTGELFF. For the CDR3, the DNA is TGTGCCAGCAGCTTAGATCGAGCGGGACCGAACACCGGGGAGCTGTTTTTT.

This clone came up a few times. The CDR3 end shows no conserved phenylalanine or tryptophan, and so a read error is likely. No DNA is shown, since the ends of the CDR3 on it are uncertain; the CDR3 is the one TCRdb lists. CDR3 protein: CASSYDRAASSI. The chain employs TRBV6-6 and TRBJ1-2; the D call of TRBD1 is as the table states it, not checked on the DNA. From its first to its last residue, the CDR3 has 12 amino acids. Germline CDR1 reads MNHNY; CDR2 reads SVGAGI (reference sequence).

J is TRBJ2-7 and V is TRBV15, with a possible D match to TRBD2 (6 bases). From germline, CDR1 is LNHNV and CDR2 YYDKDF (reference sequence). The ends were cut back, 1 base at V and 4 bases at J, with 17 bases in the middle. The CDR3 contains 16 residues. CDR3 nucleotides: TGTGCCACCAGCAGAGGCGGGGTGGCAGGGCGGTACGAGCAGTACTTC. It is translated as CATSRGGVAGRYEQYF.

This clone was counted a few times. Other DNA variants within this sample encode the same CDR3. The rearrangement uses TRBV5-1 and TRBJ2-7; weak D call: TRBD1 (5 bases). This CDR3 has 15 residues. Germline values: CDR1 SGHRS, CDR2 YFSETQ. The V end was cut by 5 bases, the J end by 2 bases, with 17 bases between. In DNA form, the CDR3 reads TGCGCCAGCAGTCCAGGCCGGCAGGGAACCTACGAGCAGTACTTC. This encodes CASSPGRQGTYEQYF.

This rearrangement joins TRBV29-1 to TRBJ1-3, with D possibly matching TRBD1 (5 bases). The CDR3 has 15 amino acids. Trimming took off 3 bases at V and 5 bases at J, with 17 bases between the two ends. Germline CDR1 SQVTM, CDR2 ANQGSEA. The CDR3 region is CSVEAIRAGRNTIYF. In DNA, the CDR3 is TGCAGCGTTGAGGCCATCAGGGCAGGGAGAAACACCATATATTTT.

The genes are TRBV25-1 and TRBJ2-1; a weak D match, TRBD1 (6 bases). The CDR3 runs to 18 residues. Trimming removed 3 bases at V and 0 bases at J, with 18 bases between. The germline CDR1 and CDR2 sequences are MGHDK and SYGVNS. CDR3 protein: CASSDLPPTGLSYNEQFF. The CDR3 DNA follows: TGTGCCAGCAGTGACCTCCCCCCGACAGGTCTCTCCTACAATGAGCAGTTCTTC.